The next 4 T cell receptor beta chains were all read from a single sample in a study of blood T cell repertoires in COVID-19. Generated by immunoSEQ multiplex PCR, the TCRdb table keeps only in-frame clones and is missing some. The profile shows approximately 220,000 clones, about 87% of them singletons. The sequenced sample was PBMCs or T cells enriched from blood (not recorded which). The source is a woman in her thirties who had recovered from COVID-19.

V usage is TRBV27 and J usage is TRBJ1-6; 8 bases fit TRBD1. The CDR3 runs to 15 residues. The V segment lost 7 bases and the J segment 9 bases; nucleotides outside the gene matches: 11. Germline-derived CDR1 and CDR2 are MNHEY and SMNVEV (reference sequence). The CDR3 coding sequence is TGTGCCAGCACCAAGGGGGACAGGTCGGGTTCACCCCTCCACTTT. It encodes CASTKGDRSGSPLHF.

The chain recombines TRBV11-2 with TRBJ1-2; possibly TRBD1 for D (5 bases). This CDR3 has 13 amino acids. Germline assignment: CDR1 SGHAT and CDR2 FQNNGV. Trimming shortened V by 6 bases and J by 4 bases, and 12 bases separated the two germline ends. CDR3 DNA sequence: TGTGCCAGCAGTCCCGCAGGGATCTATGGCTACACCTTC. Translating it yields CASSPAGIYGYTF.

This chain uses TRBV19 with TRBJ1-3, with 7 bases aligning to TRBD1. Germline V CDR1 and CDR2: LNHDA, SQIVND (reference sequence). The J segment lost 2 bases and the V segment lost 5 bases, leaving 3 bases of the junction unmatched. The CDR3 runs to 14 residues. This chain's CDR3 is CASSDREAGNTIYF. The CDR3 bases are TGTGCCAGTAGTGACAGGGAAGCTGGAAACACCATATATTTT.

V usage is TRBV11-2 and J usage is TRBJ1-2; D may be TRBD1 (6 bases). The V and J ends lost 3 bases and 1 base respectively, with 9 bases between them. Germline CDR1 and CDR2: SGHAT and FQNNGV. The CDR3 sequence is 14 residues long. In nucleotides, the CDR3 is TGTGCCAGCAGCTTGCAGGGGCATAACTATGGCTACACCTTC. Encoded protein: CASSLQGHNYGYTF.